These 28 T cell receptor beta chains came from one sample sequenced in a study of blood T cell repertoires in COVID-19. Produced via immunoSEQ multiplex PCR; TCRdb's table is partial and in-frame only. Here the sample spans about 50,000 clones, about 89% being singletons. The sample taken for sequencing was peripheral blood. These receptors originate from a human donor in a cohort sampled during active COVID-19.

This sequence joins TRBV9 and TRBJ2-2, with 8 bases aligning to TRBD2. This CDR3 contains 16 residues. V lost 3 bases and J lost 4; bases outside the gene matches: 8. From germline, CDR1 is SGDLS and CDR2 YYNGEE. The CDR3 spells CASSARTSGRTGELFF. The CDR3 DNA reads TGTGCCAGCAGCGCACGTACTAGCGGACGCACCGGGGAGCTGTTTTTT.

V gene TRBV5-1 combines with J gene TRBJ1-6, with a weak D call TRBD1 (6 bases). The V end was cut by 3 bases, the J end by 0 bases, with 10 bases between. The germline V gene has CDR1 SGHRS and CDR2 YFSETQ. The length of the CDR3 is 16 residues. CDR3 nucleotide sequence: TGCGCCAGCAGCTGGCAGGGGAGCTCCTATAATTCACCCCTCCACTTT. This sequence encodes CASSWQGSSYNSPLHF.

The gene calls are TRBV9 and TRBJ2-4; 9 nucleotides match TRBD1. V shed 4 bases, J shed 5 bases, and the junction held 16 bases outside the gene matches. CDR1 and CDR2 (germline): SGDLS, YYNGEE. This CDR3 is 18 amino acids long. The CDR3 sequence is CASSLRPGTGISENIQYF. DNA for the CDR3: TGTGCCAGCAGCTTGCGTCCCGGGACAGGGATTAGCGAAAACATTCAGTACTTC.

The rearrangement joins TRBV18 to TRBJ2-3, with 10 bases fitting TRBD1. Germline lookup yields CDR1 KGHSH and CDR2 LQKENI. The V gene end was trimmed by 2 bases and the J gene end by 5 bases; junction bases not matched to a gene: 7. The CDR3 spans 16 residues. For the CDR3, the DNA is TGTGCCAGCTCACCATCATGGACAGGGGGGGGAGATACGCAGTATTTT. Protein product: CASSPSWTGGGDTQYF.

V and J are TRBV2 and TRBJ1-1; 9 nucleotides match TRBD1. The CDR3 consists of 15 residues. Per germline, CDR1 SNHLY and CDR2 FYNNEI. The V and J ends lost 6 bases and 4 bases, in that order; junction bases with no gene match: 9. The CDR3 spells CASSARDRESTEAFF. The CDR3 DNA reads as TGTGCCAGCAGCGCGCGGGACAGGGAAAGCACTGAAGCTTTCTTT. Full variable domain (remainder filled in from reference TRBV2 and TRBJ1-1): EPEVTQTPSHQVTQMGQEVILRCVPISNHLYFYWYRQILGQKVEFLVSFYNNEISEKSEIFDDQFSVERPDGSNFTLKIRSTKLEDSAMYFCASSARDRESTEAFFGQGTRLTVV.

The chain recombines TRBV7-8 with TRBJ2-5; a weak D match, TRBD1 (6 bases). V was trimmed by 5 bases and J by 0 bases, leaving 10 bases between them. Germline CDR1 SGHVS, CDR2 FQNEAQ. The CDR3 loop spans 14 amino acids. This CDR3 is CASSRDRYQETQYF. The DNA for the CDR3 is TGTGCCAGCAGCCGAGACAGGTACCAAGAGACCCAGTACTTC.

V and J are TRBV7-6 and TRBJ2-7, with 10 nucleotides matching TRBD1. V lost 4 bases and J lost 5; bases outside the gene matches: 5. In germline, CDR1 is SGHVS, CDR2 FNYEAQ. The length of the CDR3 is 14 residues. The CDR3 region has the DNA TGTGCCAGCAGCTCGGGACAGGGGAACGACGAGCAGTACTTC. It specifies CASSSGQGNDEQYF.

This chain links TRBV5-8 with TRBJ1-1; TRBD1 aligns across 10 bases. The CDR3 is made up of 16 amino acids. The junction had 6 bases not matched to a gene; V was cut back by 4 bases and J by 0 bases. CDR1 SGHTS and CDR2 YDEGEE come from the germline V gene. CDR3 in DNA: TGTGCCAGCAGCCGGGACAGGGGTGGAATGAACACTGAAGCTTTCTTT. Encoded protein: CASSRDRGGMNTEAFF.

CDR3 in amino acids: CASSRRGLAGAGDTQYF. The CDR3 DNA reads TGTGCCAGCAGTCGACGGGGACTAGCGGGGGCCGGGGATACGCAGTATTTT. The chain links TRBV6-6 to TRBJ2-3, with 14 bases that match TRBD2. CDR1 and CDR2 from the germline V gene are MNHNY and SVGAGI (reference sequence). The CDR3 consists of 17 residues. Trimming at V came to 5 bases and at J to 6 bases, leaving 10 bases not matched to a gene.

The CDR3 DNA reads TGTGCCAGCAGCTGGTCCCGGGAGACCCAGTACTTC. This translates into CASSWSRETQYF. The chain joins TRBV7-2 to TRBJ2-5, with no clear D. The V and J ends lost 4 bases and 5 bases respectively, with 8 bases between them. Per the germline V gene, CDR1 is SGHTA and CDR2 is FQGNSA. This CDR3 is built from 12 residues.

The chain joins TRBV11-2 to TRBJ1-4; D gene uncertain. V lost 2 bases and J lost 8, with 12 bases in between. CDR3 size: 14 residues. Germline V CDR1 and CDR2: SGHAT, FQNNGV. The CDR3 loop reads CASSLPGVREKLFF. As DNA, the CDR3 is TGTGCCAGCAGCTTACCCGGGGTGCGAGAAAAACTGTTTTTT.

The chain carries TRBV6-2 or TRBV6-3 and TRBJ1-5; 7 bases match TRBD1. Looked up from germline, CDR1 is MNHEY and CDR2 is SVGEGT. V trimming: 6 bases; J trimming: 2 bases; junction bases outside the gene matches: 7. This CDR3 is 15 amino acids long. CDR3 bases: TGTGCCAGCAGGCCTAGACAGGGTGGCAATCAGCCCCAGCATTTT. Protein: CASRPRQGGNQPQHF.

The CDR3 DNA sequence: TGTGCCAGCAGCGAACGGGACACCCACTCCTACGAGCAGTACTTC. Translation gives CASSERDTHSYEQYF. J is TRBJ2-7 and V is TRBV5-8; D might be TRBD1 (6 bases). Germline lookup yields CDR1 SGHTS and CDR2 YDEGEE. V shed 4 bases and J shed 0 bases, with 14 bases lying between them. The CDR3 spans 15 residues.

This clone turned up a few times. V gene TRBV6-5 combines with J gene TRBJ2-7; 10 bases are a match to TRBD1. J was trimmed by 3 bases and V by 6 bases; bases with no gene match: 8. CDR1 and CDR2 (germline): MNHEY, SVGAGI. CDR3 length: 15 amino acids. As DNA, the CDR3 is TGTGCCAGCAGATCCCAGGGACAGGGGAGCTACGAGCAGTACTTC. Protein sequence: CASRSQGQGSYEQYF.

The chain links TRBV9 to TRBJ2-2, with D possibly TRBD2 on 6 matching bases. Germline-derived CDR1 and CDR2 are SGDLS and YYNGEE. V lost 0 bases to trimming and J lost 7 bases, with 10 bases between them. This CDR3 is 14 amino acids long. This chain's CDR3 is CASSVDGEDGELFF. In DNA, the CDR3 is TGTGCCAGCAGCGTAGACGGGGAGGACGGGGAGCTGTTTTTT.

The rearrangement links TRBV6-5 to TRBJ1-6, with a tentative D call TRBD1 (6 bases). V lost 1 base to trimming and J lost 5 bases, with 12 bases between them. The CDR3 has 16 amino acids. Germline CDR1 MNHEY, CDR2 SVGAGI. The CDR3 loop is CASSYWGPSDNSPLHF. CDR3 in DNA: TGTGCCAGCAGTTACTGGGGGCCTTCGGATAATTCACCCCTCCACTTT.

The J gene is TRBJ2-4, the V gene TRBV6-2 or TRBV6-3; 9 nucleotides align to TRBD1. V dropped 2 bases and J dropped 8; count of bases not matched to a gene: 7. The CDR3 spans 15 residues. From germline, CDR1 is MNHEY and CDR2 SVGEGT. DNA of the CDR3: TGTGCCAGCAGTTACCCGGGACAGGGAAAGTACATTCAGTACTTC. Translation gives CASSYPGQGKYIQYF.

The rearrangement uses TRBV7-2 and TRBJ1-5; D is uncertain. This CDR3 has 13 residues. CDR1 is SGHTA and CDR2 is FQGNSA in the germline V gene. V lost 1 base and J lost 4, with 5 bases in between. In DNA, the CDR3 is TGTGCCAGCAGCTTAGGGAGAAATCAGCCCCAGCATTTT. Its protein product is CASSLGRNQPQHF. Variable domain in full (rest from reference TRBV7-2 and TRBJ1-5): GAGVSQSPSNKVTEKGKDVELRCDPISGHTALYWYRQSLGQGLEFLIYFQGNSAPDKSGLPSDRFSAERTGGSVSTLTIQRTQQEDSAVYLCASSLGRNQPQHFGDGTRLSIL.

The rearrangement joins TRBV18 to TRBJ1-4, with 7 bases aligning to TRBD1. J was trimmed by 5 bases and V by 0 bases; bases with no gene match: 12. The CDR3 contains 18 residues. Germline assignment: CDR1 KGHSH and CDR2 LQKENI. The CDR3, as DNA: TGTGCCAGCTCACCACCGGGGGTGAGGAACAGGGGCAATGAAAAACTGTTTTTT. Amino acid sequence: CASSPPGVRNRGNEKLFF.

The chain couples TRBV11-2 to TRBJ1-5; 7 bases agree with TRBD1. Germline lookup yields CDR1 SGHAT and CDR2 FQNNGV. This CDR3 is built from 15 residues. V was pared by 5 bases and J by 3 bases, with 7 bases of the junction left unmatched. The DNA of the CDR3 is TGTGCCAGCAGCCTTGAGGGACAGCTCAATCAGCCCCAGCATTTT. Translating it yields CASSLEGQLNQPQHF. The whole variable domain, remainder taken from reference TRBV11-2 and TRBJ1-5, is EAGVAQSPRYKIIEKRQSVAFWCNPISGHATLYWYQQILGQGPKLLIQFQNNGVVDDSQLPKDRFSAERLKGVDSTLKIQPAKLEDSAVYLCASSLEGQLNQPQHFGDGTRLSIL.

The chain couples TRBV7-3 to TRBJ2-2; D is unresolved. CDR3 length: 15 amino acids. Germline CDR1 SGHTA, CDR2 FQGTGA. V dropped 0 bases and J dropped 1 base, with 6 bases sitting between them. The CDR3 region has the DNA TGTGCCAGCAGCTTAACGACTTTGAACACCGGGGAGCTGTTTTTT. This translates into CASSLTTLNTGELFF.

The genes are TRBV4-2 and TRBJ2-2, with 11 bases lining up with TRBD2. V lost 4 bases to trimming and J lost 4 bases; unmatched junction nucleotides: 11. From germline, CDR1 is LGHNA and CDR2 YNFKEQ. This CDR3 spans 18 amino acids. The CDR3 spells CASSPRPGLAASTGELFF. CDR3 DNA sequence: TGTGCCAGCAGCCCCCGACCGGGACTAGCGGCGAGCACCGGGGAGCTGTTTTTT.

CDR3 DNA sequence: TGTGCCAGCAGTGGCGGGGGCACAGATACGCAGTATTTT. Amino acid sequence: CASSGGGTDTQYF. The chain combines TRBV11-2 with TRBJ2-3; a weak D match, TRBD2 (6 bases). CDR1 is SGHAT, CDR2 FQNNGV, per germline. The CDR3 has 13 residues. Trimming removed 6 bases from V and 1 base from J, with 8 bases in between. Together with reference TRBV11-2 and TRBJ2-3, the CDR3 gives the full variable domain: EAGVAQSPRYKIIEKRQSVAFWCNPISGHATLYWYQQILGQGPKLLIQFQNNGVVDDSQLPKDRFSAERLKGVDSTLKIQPAKLEDSAVYLCASSGGGTDTQYFGPGTRLTVL.

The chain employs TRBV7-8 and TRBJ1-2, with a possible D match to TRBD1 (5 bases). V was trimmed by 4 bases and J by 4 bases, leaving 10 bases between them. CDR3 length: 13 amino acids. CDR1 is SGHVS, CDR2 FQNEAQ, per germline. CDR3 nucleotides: TGTGCCAGCAGCTGGGCACAGGTCTATGGCTACACCTTC. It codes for CASSWAQVYGYTF.

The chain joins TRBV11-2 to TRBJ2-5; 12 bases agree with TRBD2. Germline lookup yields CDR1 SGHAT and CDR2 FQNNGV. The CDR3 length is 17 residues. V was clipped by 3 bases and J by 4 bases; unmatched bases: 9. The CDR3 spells CASSLWLAGGGGETQYF. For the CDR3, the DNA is TGTGCCAGCAGCTTGTGGCTAGCGGGGGGGGGCGGAGAGACCCAGTACTTC.

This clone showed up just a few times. The DNA of the CDR3 is TGTGCCAGCAGCTTGGGAACGGGAGGCTACGAGCAGTACTTC. This sequence encodes CASSLGTGGYEQYF. The rearrangement joins TRBV5-4 to TRBJ2-7; TRBD2 agrees at 7 bases. J was trimmed by 3 bases and V by 0 bases; bases with no gene match: 3. This CDR3 contains 14 residues. CDR1 is SGHNT, CDR2 YYREEE, per germline (reference sequence).

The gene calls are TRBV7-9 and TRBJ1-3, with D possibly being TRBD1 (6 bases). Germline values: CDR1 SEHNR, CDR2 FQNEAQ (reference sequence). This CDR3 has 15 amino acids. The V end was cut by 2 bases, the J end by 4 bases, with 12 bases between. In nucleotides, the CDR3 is TGTGCCAGCAGCTTATCTGGGACAAGGGGAAACACCATATATTTT. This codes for CASSLSGTRGNTIYF.

CDR3 residues: CASSGQGALDYGYTF. For the CDR3, the DNA is TGTGCCAGCAGCGGCCAGGGCGCTTTAGACTATGGCTACACCTTC. V and J are TRBV7-2 and TRBJ1-2; D is possibly TRBD1 (5 bases). This CDR3 has 15 amino acids. CDR1 is SGHTA and CDR2 is FQGNSA in the germline V gene. Trimming removed 5 bases at V and 3 bases at J, with 16 bases between.